The clone carrying this TCR beta chain has ten or more counts. Its antigen remains unidentified. Clinical symptoms, serum thyroxine and TRAb, thyroid ultrasound and orbital computed tomography together formed the diagnostic basis. Trimming removed 0 bases from V and 1 base from J, with 10 bases in between. From germline, CDR1 is SGHRS and CDR2 YFSETQ. CDR3 length equals 16 residues. This sample was included in a study of T cells in Graves' hyperthyroidism and ophthalmopathy. General study results and limits: Researchers found most expanded thyroid clonotypes above 0.001 in blood as well.

RNA transcripts served as the template for amplifying TCR beta CDR3 regions. RT-PCR in the first round (using the HTBI primer set) targeted the TCR CDR3. Each CDR3 protein gets one entry after TCRdb re-called the multiplex PCR reads with MiXCR. The data hold a few hundred thousand distinct CDR3 sequences, with about a sixth observed a single time. The sample comprised blood. The V gene is TRBV5-1, the J gene TRBJ2-2; D is uncertain. The sequence was collected from a woman in her twenties or thirties with Graves' hyperthyroidism. The CDR3 loop is CASSLDYDRNTGELFF. DNA for the CDR3: TGCGCCAGCAGCTTGGACTATGATAGGAACACCGGGGAGCTGTTTTTT.